The 9 T cell receptor beta chains below were found in one sample sequenced in a study of PD-1 blockade in classical Hodgkin lymphoma. Every one of the patients relapsed after autologous stem cell transplantation (brentuximab vedotin exposure was variable). The repertoire was sequenced with immunoSEQ multiplex PCR; TCRdb's copy has only in-frame clones and lacks some. Of 5,500 to 7,000 clones detected, 70% to 80% appear once; the ten largest clones hold about half. Sequenced material: peripheral blood mononuclear cells (PBMCs), taken before the second cycle of nivolumab. Source of these receptors: a human donor with classical Hodgkin lymphoma.

V and J are TRBV7-2 and TRBJ1-1; D remains unclear. Trimming pared 5 bases from V and 1 base from J, leaving 8 bases between. This CDR3 comprises 13 residues. Per the germline V gene, CDR1 is SGHTA and CDR2 is FQGNSA. The CDR3 here is CASSLTANTEAFF. In DNA, the CDR3 is TGTGCCAGCAGCCTTACAGCGAACACTGAAGCTTTCTTT.

This chain links TRBV7-3 with TRBJ2-7; no definite D call. Germline V lookup: CDR1 SGHTA, CDR2 FQGTGA. The CDR3 runs 14 residues. V was cut by 5 bases and J by 3 bases, with 14 bases left in between. CDR3 in DNA: TGTGCCAGCAGCCGGACCGCGAATGACTACGAGCAGTACTTC. As protein: CASSRTANDYEQYF. The whole variable domain, filled in from reference TRBV7-3 and TRBJ2-7, reads GAGVSQTPSNKVTEKGKYVELRCDPISGHTALYWYRQSLGQGPEFLIYFQGTGAADDSGLPNDRFFAVRPEGSVSTLKIQRTERGDSAVYLCASSRTANDYEQYFGPGTRLTVT.

The CDR3 DNA is TGTGCCAGCAGCGTAGCGTCTACAACTGAAGCTTTCTTT. Protein: CASSVASTTEAFF. This chain connects TRBV9 to TRBJ1-1; D unresolved. Trimming left V 0 bases short and J 5 bases short, with 8 bases between. Germline V gene sequence: CDR1 SGDLS, CDR2 YYNGEE. The CDR3 extends over 13 amino acids. Full variable domain (remainder filled in from reference TRBV9 and TRBJ1-1): DSGVTQTPKHLITATGQRVTLRCSPRSGDLSVYWYQQSLDQGLQFLIQYYNGEERAKGNILERFSAQQFPDLHSELNLSSLELGDSALYFCASSVASTTEAFFGQGTRLTVV.

This chain connects TRBV5-4 to TRBJ2-1; 8 nucleotides align to TRBD1. There are 17 residues in the CDR3. The V gene end was trimmed by 4 bases and the J gene end by 9 bases; junction bases not matched to a gene: 18. CDR1 is SGHNT and CDR2 is YYREEE in the germline V gene (reference sequence). The chain's CDR3 is CASSARSTGGGGGEQFF. DNA of the CDR3: TGTGCCAGCAGCGCTCGTAGTACAGGGGGAGGAGGGGGTGAGCAGTTCTTC.

The V and J genes are TRBV2 and TRBJ2-7; no reliable D call. Germline V gene data show CDR1 as SNHLY and CDR2 as FYNNEI. The CDR3 loop spans 13 amino acids. V was shortened by 4 bases and J by 2 bases, with 9 bases between the two germline ends. CDR3 sequence reads: CASSAGVAYEQYF. The CDR3 DNA reads as TGTGCCAGCAGTGCAGGCGTAGCCTACGAGCAGTACTTC.

This chain links TRBV5-1 with TRBJ2-5; 8 bases agree with TRBD1. With 0 bases clipped from V and 3 bases from J, the junction kept 1 base outside the gene matches. CDR3 length equals 14 residues. Germline assignment: CDR1 SGHRS and CDR2 YFSETQ. CDR3 sequence reads: CASSLETGEETQYF. CDR3 nucleotide sequence: TGCGCCAGCAGCTTGGAGACAGGGGAAGAGACCCAGTACTTC.

This chain connects TRBV5-6 to TRBJ1-2; D is perhaps TRBD1 (5 bases). This CDR3 contains 16 residues. The V gene's germline CDR1 is SGHDT and CDR2 YYEEEE. The V gene lost 3 bases and the J gene lost 5 bases, with 20 bases spanning the gap. This CDR3 is CASSSASREVGYGYTF. CDR3 bases: TGTGCCAGCAGCTCCGCTAGCAGGGAGGTTGGGTATGGCTACACCTTC.

V gene TRBV19 combines with J gene TRBJ2-3, with D unclear. The ends were cut back, 5 bases at V and 0 bases at J, with 9 bases in the middle. This CDR3 has 14 amino acids. Germline V gives CDR1 LNHDA, CDR2 SQIVND (reference sequence). The CDR3 region has the DNA TGTGCCAGTAGTCCCTTACCTAGCACAGATACGCAGTATTTT. Encoded protein: CASSPLPSTDTQYF.

The CDR3 spells CASSIWDANTEAFF. CDR3 coding DNA: TGTGCCAGTAGTATATGGGACGCGAACACTGAAGCTTTCTTT. The J gene is TRBJ1-1, the V gene TRBV19; a possible D gene is TRBD1 (5 bases). Per germline, CDR1 LNHDA and CDR2 SQIVND (reference sequence). This CDR3 spans 14 amino acids. Between the trimmed V and J ends, which lost 2 bases and 1 base, there was a span of 8 bases.